Described below is a single T cell receptor beta chain sequence and its context. Its antigen specificity is not known. One base away there is no much larger clone; base qualities are not given. In light of the paper, this sample's treatment or condition label describes: some 19 received Ad26.COV2.S at low or high dose, single or two shots; about 5 received placebo; per-sample allocation not given. For vaccine and placebo recipients, the sequenced repertoires came from samples collected on day 63 after the first injection. Between 29 July and 7 August 2020, Cohort 1b enrolled around 24 adults aged 18-55 years at one site in Boston, USA. Ad26.COV2.S was a replication-incompetent adenovirus type 26 vector expressing a prefusion-stabilized SARS-CoV-2 spike protein from the original Wuhan strain. This specimen belongs to a study of Ad26.COV2.S vaccination and SARS-CoV-2 variants (dated by TCRdb to 2020 to 2023). With regard to the full study: Donors in the vaccine arm were drawn from COV1001, a multicentre, randomized, double-blind, placebo-controlled phase I-IIa trial testing Ad26.COV2.S in healthy adults. Ad26.COV2.S was administered intramuscularly at a dose of 5x10^10 or 1x10^11 viral particles, either as one shot or as two shots given 56 days apart. The specificity and breadth of SARS-CoV-2-reactive T cell receptors after Ad26.COV2.S vaccination were assessed by TCRbeta repertoire sequencing. A total of 32 samples were included in the TCR-sequenced set, comprising 19 Ad26.COV2.S vaccine recipients, 5 placebo recipients and 8 SARS-CoV-2 convalescent individuals. Trial participants were randomized into five groups of five: low-dose or high-dose Ad26.COV2.S given once or twice, or placebo on both occasions. Investigators did not know the trial group allocation while performing experiments and assessing outcomes. What the authors observed across the whole study: After vaccination, substantial breadth of spike-specific CD8+ and CD4+ T cell responses was reported. Comparable non-spike TCR breadth was observed between vaccine and placebo recipients, consistent with only spike being contained in the vaccine. Comparing responses between vaccine doses or regimens was not something the study was powered to do. Compared with placebo recipients, Ad26.COV2.S recipients showed higher spike-specific TCR breadth (P = 0.0014). The authors noted that total T cell responses may have been underestimated by the TCR breadth and depth analyses.

TCRbeta CDR3 regions were sequenced with the immunoSEQ Assay. After extraction, genomic DNA underwent amplification by bias-controlled multiplex PCR, followed by high-throughput sequencing. The study's processing was this. To quantify the absolute abundance of every unique TCRbeta CDR3 region, sequences were collapsed and filtered. Usable DNA was measured by amplifying reference genes present in all nucleated cells, and TCRbeta template counts were normalized to that usable DNA to estimate T cell fraction. Repertoire TCRs were annotated as SARS-CoV-2-specific when V gene, CDR3 amino acid sequence and J gene were exactly matched to a known reactive TCR set. The reference SARS-CoV-2 TCR set came from MIRA and was filtered for enrichment in COVID-19-positive ImmuneCODE repertoires, removing public or cross-reactive TCRs. Based on the MIRA antigens, annotated TCRs were further analysed at the level of specific ORF or position within ORF. Breadth was defined as the number of annotated unique rearrangements divided by the total number of unique productive rearrangements, and depth was defined as the summed frequency of the annotated unique rearrangements. Two-sided Wilcoxon rank-sum tests were applied when comparing TCR breadth between groups. Drawn from immuneACCESS, this table holds only the in-frame rearrangements with V and J called that TCRdb kept. Clones are partly lost; checked studies trace under half to an unresolved V gene and leave the rest unexplained. The V and J calls and clone size were taken over from that table, and D and trimming were inferred from the DNA. Counted in this sample were some 640,000 clones; around 90% of them appeared once. Around 1.4% of the sample is taken by the ten largest.

Specimen: peripheral blood, collected in a trial of Ad26.COV2.S vaccine versus placebo. The TCR comes from a person between 18 and 65 years old who received the Ad26.COV2.S COVID-19 vaccine or a placebo.

The DNA sequence is TGTGCCAGCAGAGCCCCCGGGACAGGGAAGGAAAAACTGTTTTTT. Translated, it gives CASRAPGTGKEKLFF. The rearrangement combines TRBV7-2 with TRBJ1-4; 9 bases in the junction line up with TRBD1. The CDR3 measures 15 amino acids from cysteine to phenylalanine. This entry keeps only the CDR3 DNA: 45 bases, framed from base 1. Trimming takes 6 bases off V and 8 bases off J; junction bases not matched to a gene: 10. The germline V gene sets CDR1 to SGHTA and CDR2 to FQGNSA.